The TCR beta chain described here comes from a study of blood T cell repertoires in COVID-19 (dated by TCRdb to about 2020). The study in broad terms: Samples from collaborators originated in the United States, Italy and Spain and spanned both the acute and convalescent phases of COVID-19. The material from the prospective study consisted of cDNA or gDNA derived from T cells, B-cell-depleted T cells, or PBMCs. Deeply sampled blood TCRbeta repertoires from subjects exposed to, actively infected with, or recovered from COVID-19 were included in the dataset. The repertoires were made available in a free public database intended to serve as a resource for research on the immune response to SARS-CoV-2. The samples were drawn from the first 160 participants of the ongoing ImmuneRACE study and from 1,254 subjects provided by 6 global collaborators. Sample metadata almost always included a de-identified subject ID, COVID-19 status, age in years and sex. Where available, HLA class I and class II types were taken from metadata supplied by the sample provider and were not determined by assay-based typing.

Paper-wide results and their limitations: The amount of clinical and demographic metadata varied by source and participant and was provided uncurated.

The immunoSEQ Assay, a bias-controlled multiplex PCR, was used to amplify TCRbeta CDR3 regions from genomic DNA. Concerning the study's data processing: Within the assay, amplification of reference gene primers was used to estimate how many nucleated cells each sample contained. To quantify the absolute abundance of each unique TCRbeta CDR3 rearrangement, sequence reads were collapsed and filtered. For each sample, productive Simpson clonality was calculated as the square root of Simpson's diversity index across productive rearrangements. TCRdb re-hosts the immuneACCESS table, in-frame sequences only. Its copies lack some clones; in the studies checked, an unresolved V gene accounts for under half of them, and the cause for the rest is not known. The V and J calls and the clone size are those of that table, but D and trimming were determined from the DNA. This sample is represented by 70,000 to 100,000 clones; about 86% of them were singletons. Clones ranked in the top ten supply 1% to 1.5% of the sample.

Each collaborating institution followed its own protocols to collect whole blood in K2EDTA tubes. For TCRbeta analysis, collaborators shipped samples in one of three forms: frozen whole blood, isolated PBMCs, or DNA extracted from either of those sample types. Note on this clone: The specificity of this receptor is unknown. Within one base of it there is no much larger clone, and no base qualities were kept.

Its CDR3 holds 14 amino acids, cysteine through phenylalanine. Just the 42-base CDR3 DNA is kept, in frame starting at base 1. CDR1 MGHDK and CDR2 SYGVNS are derived from the germline V gene. V has 4 bases trimmed and J has 4 bases trimmed; junction bases matching no gene number 4. The receptor was derived from an elderly man with active or convalescent COVID-19. The sequencing sample was made of peripheral blood. The chain couples TRBV25-1 to TRBJ1-2; 9 bases in the middle match TRBD1. The CDR3 sequence is CASSGTGGSYGYTF. The bases are TGTGCCAGCAGTGGTACAGGGGGCAGCTATGGCTACACCTTC.